The sequence of this T cell receptor (beta chain) was determined in a study of cytomegalovirus exposure and HLA in healthy donors. Study information: A later analysis reported the same platform for the approximately 110 validation repertoires and the roughly 700 first-cohort repertoires.

This clone has just a few counts. The table came from immunoSEQ multiplex PCR; TCRdb's copy has only in-frame clones and leaves some out. The sample lists 210,000 or so clones, 88% occurring once. The sample taken for sequencing was PBMCs. This TCR was sampled from a woman in her late teens or twenties in good health and CMV-seronegative.

This chain's CDR3 is CATATGDTQPQHF. The DNA of the CDR3 is TGTGCCACTGCGACAGGGGACACTCAGCCCCAGCATTTT. The chain recombines TRBV19 with TRBJ1-5; 8 bases align to TRBD1. This CDR3 region has 13 residues. CDR1 and CDR2 from the germline V gene are LNHDA and SQIVND (reference sequence). Trimming cost V 10 bases and J 6 bases; bases outside gene matches: 8.